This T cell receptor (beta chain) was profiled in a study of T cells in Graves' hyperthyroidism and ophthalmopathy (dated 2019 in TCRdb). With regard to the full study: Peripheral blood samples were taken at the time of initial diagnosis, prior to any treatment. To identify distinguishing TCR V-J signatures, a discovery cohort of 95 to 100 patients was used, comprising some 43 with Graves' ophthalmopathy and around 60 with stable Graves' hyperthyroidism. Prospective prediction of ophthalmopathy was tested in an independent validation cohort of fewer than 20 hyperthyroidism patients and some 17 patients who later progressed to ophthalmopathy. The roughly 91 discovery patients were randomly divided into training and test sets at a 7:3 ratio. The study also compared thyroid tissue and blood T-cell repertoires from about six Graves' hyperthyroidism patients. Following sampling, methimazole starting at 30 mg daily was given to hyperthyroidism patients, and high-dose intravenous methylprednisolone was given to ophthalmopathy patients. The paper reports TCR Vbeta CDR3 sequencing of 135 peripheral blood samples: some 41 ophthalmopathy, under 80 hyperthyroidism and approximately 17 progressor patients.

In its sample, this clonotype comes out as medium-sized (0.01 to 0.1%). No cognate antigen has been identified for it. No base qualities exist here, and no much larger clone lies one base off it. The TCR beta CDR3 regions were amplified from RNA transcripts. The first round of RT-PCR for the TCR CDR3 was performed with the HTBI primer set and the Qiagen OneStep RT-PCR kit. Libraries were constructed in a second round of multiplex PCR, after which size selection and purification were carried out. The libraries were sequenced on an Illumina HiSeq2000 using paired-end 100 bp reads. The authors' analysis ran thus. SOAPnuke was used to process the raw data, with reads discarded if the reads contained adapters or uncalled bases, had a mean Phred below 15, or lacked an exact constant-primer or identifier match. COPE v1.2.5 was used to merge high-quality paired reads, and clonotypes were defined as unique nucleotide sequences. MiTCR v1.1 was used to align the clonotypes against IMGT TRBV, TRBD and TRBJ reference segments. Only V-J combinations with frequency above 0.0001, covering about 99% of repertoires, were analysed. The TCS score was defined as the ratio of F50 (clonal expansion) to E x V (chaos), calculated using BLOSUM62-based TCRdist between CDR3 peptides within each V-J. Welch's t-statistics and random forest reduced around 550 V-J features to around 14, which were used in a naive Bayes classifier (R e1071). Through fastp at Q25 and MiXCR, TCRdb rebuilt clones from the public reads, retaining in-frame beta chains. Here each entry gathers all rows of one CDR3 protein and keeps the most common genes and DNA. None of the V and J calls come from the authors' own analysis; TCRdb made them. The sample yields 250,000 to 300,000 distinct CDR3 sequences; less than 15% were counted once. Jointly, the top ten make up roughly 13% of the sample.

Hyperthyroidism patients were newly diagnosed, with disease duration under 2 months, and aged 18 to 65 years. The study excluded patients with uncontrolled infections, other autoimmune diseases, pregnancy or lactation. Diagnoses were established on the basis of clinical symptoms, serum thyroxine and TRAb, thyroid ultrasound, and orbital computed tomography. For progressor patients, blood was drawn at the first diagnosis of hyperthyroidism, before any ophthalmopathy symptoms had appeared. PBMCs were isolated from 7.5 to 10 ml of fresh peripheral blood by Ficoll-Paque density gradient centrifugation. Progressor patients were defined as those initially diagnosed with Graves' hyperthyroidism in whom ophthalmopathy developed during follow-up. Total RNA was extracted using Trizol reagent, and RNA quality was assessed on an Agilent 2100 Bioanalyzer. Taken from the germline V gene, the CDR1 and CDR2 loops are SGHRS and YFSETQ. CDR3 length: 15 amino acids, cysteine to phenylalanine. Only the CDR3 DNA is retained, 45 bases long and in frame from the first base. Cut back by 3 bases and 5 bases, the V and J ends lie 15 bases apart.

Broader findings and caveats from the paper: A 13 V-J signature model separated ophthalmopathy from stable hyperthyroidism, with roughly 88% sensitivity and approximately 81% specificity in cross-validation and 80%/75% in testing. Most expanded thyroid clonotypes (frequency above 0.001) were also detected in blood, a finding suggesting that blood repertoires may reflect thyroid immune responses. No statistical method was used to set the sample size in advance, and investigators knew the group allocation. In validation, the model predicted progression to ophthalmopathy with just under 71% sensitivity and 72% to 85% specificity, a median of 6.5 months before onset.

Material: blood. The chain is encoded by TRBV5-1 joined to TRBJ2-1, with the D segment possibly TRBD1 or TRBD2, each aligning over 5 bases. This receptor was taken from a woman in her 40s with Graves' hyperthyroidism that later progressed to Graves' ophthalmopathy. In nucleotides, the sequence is TGCGCCAGCAGCTGGGGGAGCTACACCAACAATGAGCAGTTCTTC. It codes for CASSWGSYTNNEQFF.